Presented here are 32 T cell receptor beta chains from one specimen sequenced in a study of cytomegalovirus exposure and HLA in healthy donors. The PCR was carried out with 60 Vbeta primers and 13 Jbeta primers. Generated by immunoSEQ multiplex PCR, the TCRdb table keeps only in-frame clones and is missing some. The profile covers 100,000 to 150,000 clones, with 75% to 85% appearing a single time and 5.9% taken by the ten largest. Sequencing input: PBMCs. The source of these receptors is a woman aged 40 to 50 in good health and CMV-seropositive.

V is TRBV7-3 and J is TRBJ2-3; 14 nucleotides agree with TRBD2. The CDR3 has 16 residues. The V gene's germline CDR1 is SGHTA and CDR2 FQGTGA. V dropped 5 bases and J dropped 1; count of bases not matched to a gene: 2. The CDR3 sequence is CASSPGLAGGTDTQYF. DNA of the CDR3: TGTGCCAGCAGCCCGGGACTAGCGGGGGGCACAGATACGCAGTATTTT.

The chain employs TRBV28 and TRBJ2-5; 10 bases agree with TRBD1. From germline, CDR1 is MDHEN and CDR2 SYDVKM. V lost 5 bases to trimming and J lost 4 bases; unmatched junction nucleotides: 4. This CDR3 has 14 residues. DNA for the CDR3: TGTGCCAGCAGTAAGACAGGGGGCACAGAGACCCAGTACTTC. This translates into CASSKTGGTETQYF.

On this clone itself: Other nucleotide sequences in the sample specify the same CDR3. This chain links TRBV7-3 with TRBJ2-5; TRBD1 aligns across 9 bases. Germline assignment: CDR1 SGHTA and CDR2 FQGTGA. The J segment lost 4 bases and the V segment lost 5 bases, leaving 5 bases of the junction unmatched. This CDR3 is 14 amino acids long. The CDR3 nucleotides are TGTGCCAGCAGCCGTTCGGACAGGGGAGAGACCCAGTACTTC. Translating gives CASSRSDRGETQYF.

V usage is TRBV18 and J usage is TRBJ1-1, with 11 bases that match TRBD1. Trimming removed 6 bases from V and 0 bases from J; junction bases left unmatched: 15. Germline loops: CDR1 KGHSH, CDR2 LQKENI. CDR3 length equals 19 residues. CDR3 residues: CASSLQIGQGAILNTEAFF. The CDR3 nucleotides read TGTGCCAGCTCCCTTCAAATTGGACAGGGGGCAATTCTGAACACTGAAGCTTTCTTT.

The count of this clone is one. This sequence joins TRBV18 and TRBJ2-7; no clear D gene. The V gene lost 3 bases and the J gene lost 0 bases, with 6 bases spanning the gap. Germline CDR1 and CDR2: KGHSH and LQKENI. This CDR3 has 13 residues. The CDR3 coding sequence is TGTGCCAGCTCACCGCCAGACTCCTACGAGCAGTACTTC. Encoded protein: CASSPPDSYEQYF.

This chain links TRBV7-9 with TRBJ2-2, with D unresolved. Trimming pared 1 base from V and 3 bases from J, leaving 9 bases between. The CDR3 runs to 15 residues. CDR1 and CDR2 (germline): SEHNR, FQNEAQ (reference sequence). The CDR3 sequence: CASSLGIDYTGELFF. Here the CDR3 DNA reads TGTGCCAGCAGCTTAGGAATCGACTACACCGGGGAGCTGTTTTTT.

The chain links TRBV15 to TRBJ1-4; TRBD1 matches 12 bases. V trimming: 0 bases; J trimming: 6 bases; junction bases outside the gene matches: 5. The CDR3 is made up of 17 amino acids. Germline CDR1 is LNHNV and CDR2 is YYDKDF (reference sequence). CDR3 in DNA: TGTGCCACCAGCAGAGATAGGGGACAGGGGGCGCATGAAAAACTGTTTTTT. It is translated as CATSRDRGQGAHEKLFF.

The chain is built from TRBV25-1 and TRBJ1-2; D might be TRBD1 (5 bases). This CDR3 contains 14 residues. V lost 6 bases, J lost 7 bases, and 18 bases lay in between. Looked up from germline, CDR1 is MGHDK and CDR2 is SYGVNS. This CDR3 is CASRNQGLAGGYTF. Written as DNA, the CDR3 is TGTGCCAGCAGAAACCAGGGACTTGCAGGTGGCTACACCTTC.

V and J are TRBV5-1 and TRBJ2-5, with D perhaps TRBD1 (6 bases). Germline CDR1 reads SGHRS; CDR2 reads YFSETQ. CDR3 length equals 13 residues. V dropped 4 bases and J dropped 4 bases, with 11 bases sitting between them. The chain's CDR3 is CASSGSGAETQYF. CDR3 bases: TGCGCCAGCAGCGGGTCAGGGGCAGAGACCCAGTACTTC.

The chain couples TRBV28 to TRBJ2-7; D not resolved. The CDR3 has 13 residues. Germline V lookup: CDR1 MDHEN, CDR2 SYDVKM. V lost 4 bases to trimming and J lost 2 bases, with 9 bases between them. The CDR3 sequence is CASSSGRPYEQYF. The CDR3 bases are TGTGCCAGCAGTTCAGGCCGGCCCTACGAGCAGTACTTC.

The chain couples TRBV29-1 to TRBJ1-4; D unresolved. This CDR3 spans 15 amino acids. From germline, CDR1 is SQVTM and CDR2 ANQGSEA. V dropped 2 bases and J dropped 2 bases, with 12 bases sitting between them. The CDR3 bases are TGCAGCGTTGAAATAATCCCCGAGACTAATGAAAAACTGTTTTTT. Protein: CSVEIIPETNEKLFF. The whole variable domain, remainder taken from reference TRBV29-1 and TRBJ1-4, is SAVISQKPSRDICQRGTSLTIQCQVDSQVTMMFWYRQQPGQSLTLIATANQGSEATYESGFVIDKFPISRPNLTFSTLTVSNMSPEDSSIYLCSVEIIPETNEKLFFGSGTQLSVL.

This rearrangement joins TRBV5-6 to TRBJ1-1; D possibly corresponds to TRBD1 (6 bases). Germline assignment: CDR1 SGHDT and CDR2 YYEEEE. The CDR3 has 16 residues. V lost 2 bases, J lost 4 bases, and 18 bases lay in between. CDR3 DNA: TGTGCCAGCAGCTTCAAAGGACAGCTGAGGGGCACTGAAGCTTTCTTT. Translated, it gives CASSFKGQLRGTEAFF.

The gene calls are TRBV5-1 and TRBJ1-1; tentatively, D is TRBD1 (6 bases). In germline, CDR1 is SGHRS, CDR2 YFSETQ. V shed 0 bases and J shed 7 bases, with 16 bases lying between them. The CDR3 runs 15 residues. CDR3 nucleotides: TGCGCCAGCAGCTTGGAGGCGGGGGCCTATTGTGAAGCTTTCTTT. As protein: CASSLEAGAYCEAFF.

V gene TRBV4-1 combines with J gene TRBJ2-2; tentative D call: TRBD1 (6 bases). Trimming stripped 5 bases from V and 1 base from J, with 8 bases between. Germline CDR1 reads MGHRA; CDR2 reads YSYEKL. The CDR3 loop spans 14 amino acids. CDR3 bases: TGCGCCAGCAGCTCACAGGGGAACACCGGGGAGCTGTTTTTT. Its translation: CASSSQGNTGELFF.

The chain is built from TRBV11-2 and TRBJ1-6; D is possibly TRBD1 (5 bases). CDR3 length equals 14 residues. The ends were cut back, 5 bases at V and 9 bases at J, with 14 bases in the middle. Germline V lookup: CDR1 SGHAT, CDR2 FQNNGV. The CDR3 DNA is TGTGCCAGCAGCCCGGATTCAGGGTTTTCACCCCTCCACTTT. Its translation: CASSPDSGFSPLHF.

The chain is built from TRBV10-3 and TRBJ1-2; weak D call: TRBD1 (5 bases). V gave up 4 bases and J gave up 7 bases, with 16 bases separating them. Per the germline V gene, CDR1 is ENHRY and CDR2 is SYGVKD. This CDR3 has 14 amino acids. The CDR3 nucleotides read TGTGCCATCAGTGCAGGGCCCGACCCGGGTGGCTACACCTTC. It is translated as CAISAGPDPGGYTF.

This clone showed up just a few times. In nucleotides, the CDR3 is TGTGCCAGCAGTCCGACAGGGACGAACACTGAAGCTTTCTTT. This codes for CASSPTGTNTEAFF. The V gene is TRBV6-6, the J gene TRBJ1-1; 7 nucleotides match TRBD1. This CDR3 is built from 14 residues. Germline V gene lookup returns CDR1 MNHNY and CDR2 SVGAGI (reference sequence). Trimming took 5 bases from V and 1 from J; bases not matched to a gene: 4.

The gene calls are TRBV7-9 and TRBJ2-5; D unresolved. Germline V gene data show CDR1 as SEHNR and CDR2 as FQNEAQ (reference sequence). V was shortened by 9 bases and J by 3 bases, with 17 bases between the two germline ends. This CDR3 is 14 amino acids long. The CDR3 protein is CASSDTSKKETQYF. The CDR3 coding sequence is TGTGCCAGTTCCGACACATCAAAAAAAGAGACCCAGTACTTC.

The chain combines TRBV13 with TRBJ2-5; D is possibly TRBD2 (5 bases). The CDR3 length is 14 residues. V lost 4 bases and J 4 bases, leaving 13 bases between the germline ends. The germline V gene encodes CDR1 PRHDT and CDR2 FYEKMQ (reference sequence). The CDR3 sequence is CASSSSGYAETQYF. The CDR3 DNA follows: TGTGCCAGCAGCTCCTCGGGGTACGCAGAGACCCAGTACTTC.

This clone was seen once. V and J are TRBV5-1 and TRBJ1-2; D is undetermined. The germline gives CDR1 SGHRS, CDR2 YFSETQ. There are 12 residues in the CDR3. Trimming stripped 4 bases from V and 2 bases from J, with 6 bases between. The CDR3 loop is CASSPRNYGYTF. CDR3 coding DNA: TGCGCCAGCAGCCCCCGGAACTATGGCTACACCTTC.

CDR3 region: CASSDSTGVGTDTQYF. CDR3 coding DNA: TGTGCCAGCAGTGACTCGACCGGGGTGGGCACAGATACGCAGTATTTT. The chain recombines TRBV6-4 with TRBJ2-3; D might be TRBD2 (5 bases). CDR3 length equals 16 residues. Between the trimmed V and J ends, which lost 0 bases and 1 base, there was a span of 11 bases. Germline loops: CDR1 MRHNA, CDR2 SNTAGT.

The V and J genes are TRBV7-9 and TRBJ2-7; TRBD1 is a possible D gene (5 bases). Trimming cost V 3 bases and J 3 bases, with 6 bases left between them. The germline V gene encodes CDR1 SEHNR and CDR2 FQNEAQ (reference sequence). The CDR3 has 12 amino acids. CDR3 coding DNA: TGTGCCAGCAGCTTCGACAGCTACGAGCAGTACTTC. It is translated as CASSFDSYEQYF.

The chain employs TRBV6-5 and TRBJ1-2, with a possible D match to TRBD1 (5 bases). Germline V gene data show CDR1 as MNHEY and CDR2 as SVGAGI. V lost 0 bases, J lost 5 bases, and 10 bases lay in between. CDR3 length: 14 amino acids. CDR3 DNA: TGTGCCAGCAGTTACTCGACGGGGGGTTATGGCTACACCTTC. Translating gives CASSYSTGGYGYTF.

CDR3 in DNA: TGCGCCAGCAGTGATTGGGGGACAGGGCAGTTCTCTGAAGCTTTCTTT. It encodes CASSDWGTGQFSEAFF. This chain connects TRBV10-1 to TRBJ1-1; TRBD1 matches at 9 bases. Germline CDR1 and CDR2: WNHNN and SYGVQD (reference sequence). The CDR3 is 16 residues long. After removal of 3 bases from V and 6 bases from J, the junction contained 11 bases not matched to a gene.

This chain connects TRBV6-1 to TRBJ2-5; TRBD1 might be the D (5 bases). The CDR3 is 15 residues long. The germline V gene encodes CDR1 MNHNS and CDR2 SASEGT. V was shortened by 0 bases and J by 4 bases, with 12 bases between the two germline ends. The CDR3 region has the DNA TGTGCCAGCAGTGAAGCGCAGGGCCTGGGAGAGACCCAGTACTTC. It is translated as CASSEAQGLGETQYF.

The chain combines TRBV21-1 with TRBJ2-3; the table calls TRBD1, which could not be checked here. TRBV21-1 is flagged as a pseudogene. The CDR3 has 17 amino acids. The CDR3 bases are TGTGCCAGCAGCAAAGGGTTAGCACAGGGGGCCGCAGATACGCAGTATTTT. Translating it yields CASSKGLAQGAADTQYF.

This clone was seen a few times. Here the CDR3 DNA reads TGTGCCAGCACCTACGGAAGCGGGGGGGCAGAAGAGACCCAGTACTTC. Translation: CASTYGSGGAEETQYF. The rearrangement joins TRBV11-2 to TRBJ2-5, with 10 bases matching TRBD2. This CDR3 has 16 residues. From germline, CDR1 is SGHAT and CDR2 FQNNGV. With V trimmed by 7 bases and J by 3 bases, 11 bases remained unmatched. Supplemented by reference TRBV11-2 and TRBJ2-5, the full variable domain reads EAGVAQSPRYKIIEKRQSVAFWCNPISGHATLYWYQQILGQGPKLLIQFQNNGVVDDSQLPKDRFSAERLKGVDSTLKIQPAKLEDSAVYLCASTYGSGGAEETQYFGPGTRLLVL.

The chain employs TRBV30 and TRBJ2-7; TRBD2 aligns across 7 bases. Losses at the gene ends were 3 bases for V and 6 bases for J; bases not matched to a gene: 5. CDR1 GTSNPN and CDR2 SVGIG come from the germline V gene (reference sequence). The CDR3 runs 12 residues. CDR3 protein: CAWRFGRAEQYF. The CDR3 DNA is TGTGCCTGGAGATTTGGGAGGGCCGAGCAGTACTTC.

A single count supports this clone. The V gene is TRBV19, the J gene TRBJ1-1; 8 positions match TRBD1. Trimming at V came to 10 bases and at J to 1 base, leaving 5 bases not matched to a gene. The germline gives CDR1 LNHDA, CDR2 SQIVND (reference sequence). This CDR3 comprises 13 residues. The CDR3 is CATSTGGNTEAFF. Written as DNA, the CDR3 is TGTGCCACCTCCACAGGGGGGAACACTGAAGCTTTCTTT.

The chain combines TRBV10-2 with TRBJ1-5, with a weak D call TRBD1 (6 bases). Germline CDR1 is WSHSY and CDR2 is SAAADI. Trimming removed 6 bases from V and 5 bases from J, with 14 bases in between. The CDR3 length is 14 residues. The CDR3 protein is CASSLGQWDQPQHF. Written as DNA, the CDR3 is TGCGCCAGCAGCCTTGGACAGTGGGATCAGCCCCAGCATTTT.

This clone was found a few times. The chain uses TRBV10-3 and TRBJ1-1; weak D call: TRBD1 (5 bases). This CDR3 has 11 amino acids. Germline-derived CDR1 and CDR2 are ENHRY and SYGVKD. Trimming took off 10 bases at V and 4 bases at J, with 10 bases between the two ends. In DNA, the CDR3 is TGTGCCACGCAGGGCAGCACTGAAGCTTTCTTT. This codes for CATQGSTEAFF.

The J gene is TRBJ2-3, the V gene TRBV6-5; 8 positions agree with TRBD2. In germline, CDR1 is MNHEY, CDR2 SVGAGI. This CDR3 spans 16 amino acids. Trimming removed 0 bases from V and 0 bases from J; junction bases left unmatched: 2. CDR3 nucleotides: TGTGCCAGCAGTTACTCAGCGGGAGAGAGCACAGATACGCAGTATTTT. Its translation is CASSYSAGESTDTQYF.